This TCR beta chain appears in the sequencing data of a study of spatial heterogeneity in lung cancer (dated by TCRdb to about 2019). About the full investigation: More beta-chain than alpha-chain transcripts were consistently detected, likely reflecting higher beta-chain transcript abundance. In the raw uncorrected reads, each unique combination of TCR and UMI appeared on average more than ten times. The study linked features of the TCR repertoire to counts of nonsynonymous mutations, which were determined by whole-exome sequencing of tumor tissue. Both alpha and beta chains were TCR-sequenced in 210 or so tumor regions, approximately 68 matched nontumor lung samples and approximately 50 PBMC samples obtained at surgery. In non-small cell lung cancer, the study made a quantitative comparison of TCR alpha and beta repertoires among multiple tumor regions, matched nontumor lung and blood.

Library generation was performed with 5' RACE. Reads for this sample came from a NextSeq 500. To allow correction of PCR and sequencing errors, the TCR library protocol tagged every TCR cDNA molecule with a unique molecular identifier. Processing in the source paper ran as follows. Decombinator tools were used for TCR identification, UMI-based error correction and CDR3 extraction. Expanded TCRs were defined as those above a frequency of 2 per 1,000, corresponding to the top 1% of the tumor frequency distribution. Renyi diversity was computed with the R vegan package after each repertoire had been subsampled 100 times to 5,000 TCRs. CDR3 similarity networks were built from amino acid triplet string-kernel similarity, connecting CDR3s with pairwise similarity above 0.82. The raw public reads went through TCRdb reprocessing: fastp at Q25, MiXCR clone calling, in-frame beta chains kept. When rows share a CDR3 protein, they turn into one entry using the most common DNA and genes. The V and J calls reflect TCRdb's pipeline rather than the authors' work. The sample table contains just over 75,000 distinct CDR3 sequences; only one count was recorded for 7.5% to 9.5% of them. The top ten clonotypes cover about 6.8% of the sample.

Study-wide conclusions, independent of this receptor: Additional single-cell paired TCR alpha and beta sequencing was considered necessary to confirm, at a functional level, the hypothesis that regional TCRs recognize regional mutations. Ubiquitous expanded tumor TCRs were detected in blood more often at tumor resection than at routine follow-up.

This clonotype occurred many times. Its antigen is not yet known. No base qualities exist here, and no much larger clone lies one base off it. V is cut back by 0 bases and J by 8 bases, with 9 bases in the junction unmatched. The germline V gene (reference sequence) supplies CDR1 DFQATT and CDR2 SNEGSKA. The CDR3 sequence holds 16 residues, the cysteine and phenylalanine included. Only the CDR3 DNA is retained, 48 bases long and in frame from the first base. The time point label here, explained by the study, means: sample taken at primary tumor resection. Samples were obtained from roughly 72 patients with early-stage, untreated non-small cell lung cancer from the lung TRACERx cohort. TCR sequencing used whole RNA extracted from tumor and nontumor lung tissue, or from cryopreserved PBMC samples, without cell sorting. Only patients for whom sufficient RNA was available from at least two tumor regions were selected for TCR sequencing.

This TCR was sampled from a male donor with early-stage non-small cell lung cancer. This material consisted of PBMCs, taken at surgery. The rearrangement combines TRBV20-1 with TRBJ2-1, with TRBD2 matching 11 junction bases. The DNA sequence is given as TGCAGTGCTAGAGATGTGACTAGCGGGATTCTCGATGAGCAGTTCTTC. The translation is CSARDVTSGILDEQFF.